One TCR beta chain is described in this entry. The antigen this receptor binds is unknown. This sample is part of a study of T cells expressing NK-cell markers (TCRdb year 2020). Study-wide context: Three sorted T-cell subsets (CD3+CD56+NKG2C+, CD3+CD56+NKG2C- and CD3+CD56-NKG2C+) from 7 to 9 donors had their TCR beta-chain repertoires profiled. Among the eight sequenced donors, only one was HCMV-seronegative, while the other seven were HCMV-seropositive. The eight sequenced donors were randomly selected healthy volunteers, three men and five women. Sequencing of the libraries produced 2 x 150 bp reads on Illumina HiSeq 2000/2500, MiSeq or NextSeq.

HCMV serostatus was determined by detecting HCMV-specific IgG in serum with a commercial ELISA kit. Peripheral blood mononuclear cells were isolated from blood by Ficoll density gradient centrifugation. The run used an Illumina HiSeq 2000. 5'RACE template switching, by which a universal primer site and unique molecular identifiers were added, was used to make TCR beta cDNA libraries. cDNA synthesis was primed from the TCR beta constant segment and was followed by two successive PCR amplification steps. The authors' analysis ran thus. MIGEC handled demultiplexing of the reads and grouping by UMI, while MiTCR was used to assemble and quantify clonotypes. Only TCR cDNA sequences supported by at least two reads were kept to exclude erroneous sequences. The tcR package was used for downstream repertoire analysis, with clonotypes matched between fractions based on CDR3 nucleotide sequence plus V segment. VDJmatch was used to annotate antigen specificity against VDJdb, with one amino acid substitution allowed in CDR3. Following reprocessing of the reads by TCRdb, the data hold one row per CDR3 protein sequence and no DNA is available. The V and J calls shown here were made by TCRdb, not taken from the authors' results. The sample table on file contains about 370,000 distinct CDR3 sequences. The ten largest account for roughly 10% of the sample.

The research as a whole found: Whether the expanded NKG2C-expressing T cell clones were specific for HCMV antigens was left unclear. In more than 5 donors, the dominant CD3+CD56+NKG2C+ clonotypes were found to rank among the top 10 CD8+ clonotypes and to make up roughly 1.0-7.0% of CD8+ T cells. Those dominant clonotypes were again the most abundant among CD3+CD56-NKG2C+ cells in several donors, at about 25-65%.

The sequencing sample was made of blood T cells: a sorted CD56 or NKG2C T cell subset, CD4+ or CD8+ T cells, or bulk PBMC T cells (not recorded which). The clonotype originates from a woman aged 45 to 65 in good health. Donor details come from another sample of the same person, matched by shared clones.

For the CDR3, the sequence is CASRPTDTGELFF. This chain joins TRBV6-2 or TRBV6-3 to TRBJ2-2. The CDR3 goes from the cysteine to the phenylalanine over 13 residues. The coding DNA is unavailable. For CDR1 and CDR2, the germline V gene lists MNHEY and SVGEGT.